This TCR beta chain was retrieved from a study of graft-versus-host responses after intestinal transplantation. The overall study: Anti-thymocyte globulin served as induction for all recipients, who then took tacrolimus and steroids for two to three years.

V lost 4 bases and J lost 0; bases outside the gene matches: 12. This CDR3 region has 18 residues. Germline CDR1 LNHDA, CDR2 SQIVND (reference sequence). Method: immunoSEQ multiplex PCR; TCRdb's copy keeps in-frame clones and lacks some. The sample contains about 100,000 clones, more than 85% of which appear only once. To note about this clone: Antigen specificity is unknown.

This clonotype originated in a human donor who was the organ donor for an intestinal transplant. The rearrangement links TRBV19 to TRBJ1-5; 7 nucleotides agree with TRBD1. The specimen was unstimulated CD4+ T cells sorted from spleen or lymph node cells, collected before transplant. The CDR3 region is CASSTRLGGADSNQPQHF. The CDR3 nucleotides are TGTGCCAGTAGTACCCGATTAGGGGGCGCGGATAGCAATCAGCCCCAGCATTTT.